The subject of this entry is one TCR beta chain. This sample was included in a study of early stage breast cancer tumors. Germline CDR1 SGHTS, CDR2 YDEGEE. The CDR3 runs to 13 residues. Trimming left V 2 bases short and J 4 bases short, with 10 bases between. This table comes from immunoSEQ multiplex PCR, and its TCRdb copy is limited to in-frame clones, with some not included. The sample includes tens of thousands of clones, roughly 84% of them seen just once. This rearrangement joins TRBV5-8 to TRBJ2-7, with D unresolved. Sequenced sample: blood. This sequence was found in a person between 60 and 70 years old with breast cancer. CDR3: CASSFGRSYEQYF. As DNA, the CDR3 is TGTGCCAGCAGCTTTGGCAGGTCTTACGAGCAGTACTTC.